This TCR beta chain is from a study of cytomegalovirus exposure and HLA in healthy donors. Overall study context: The 100 million to 120 million unique TCR beta sequences, from around 200 million T cells, were found by an earlier analysis. General study results and limits: Equally common other TCR beta chains were less clonally expanded than HLA-associated ones, a later analysis found.

PCR amplification relied on 60 Vbeta primers (plus 13 Jbeta primers). The method was immunoSEQ multiplex PCR; TCRdb's version includes in-frame clones alone and lacks a portion of them. The sample shows 150,000 to 200,000 clones, under 90% of them seen only once. CDR1 is LGHNA, CDR2 YNFKEQ, per germline. This CDR3 has 13 residues. V was trimmed by 4 bases and J by 6 bases, leaving 11 bases between them. To note about this clone: Its antigen is not identified.

The V and J genes are TRBV4-2 and TRBJ2-3; the D is unclear. The clonotype comes from a man aged 25-45 years in good health and CMV-seropositive. The sample taken for sequencing was PBMCs. CDR3: CASSRRPGDTQYF. The DNA of the CDR3 is TGTGCCAGCAGCCGCAGACCCGGGGATACGCAGTATTTT.